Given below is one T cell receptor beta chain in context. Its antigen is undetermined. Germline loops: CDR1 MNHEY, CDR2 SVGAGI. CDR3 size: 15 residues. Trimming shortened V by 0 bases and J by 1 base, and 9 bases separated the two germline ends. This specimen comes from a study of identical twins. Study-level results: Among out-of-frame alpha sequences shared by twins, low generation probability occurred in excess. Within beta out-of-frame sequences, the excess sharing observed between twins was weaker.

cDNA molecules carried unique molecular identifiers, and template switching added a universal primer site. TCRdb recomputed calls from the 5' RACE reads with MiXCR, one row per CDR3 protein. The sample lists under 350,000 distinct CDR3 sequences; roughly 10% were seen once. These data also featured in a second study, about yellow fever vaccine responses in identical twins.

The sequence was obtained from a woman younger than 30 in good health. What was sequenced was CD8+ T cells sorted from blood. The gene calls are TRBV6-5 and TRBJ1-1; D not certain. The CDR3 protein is CASSYSNIPNTEAFF. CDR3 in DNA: TGTGCCAGCAGTTACTCGAATATCCCGAACACTGAAGCTTTCTTT.